These 18 T cell receptor beta chains were all obtained from the same sample, sequenced in a study of blood T cell repertoires in COVID-19. Assay: immunoSEQ multiplex PCR; the TCRdb copy retains only in-frame clones and omits some. The data hold some 220,000 clones, with 65% to 90% observed a single time. Sample: peripheral blood. The source of these receptors is a man over 45 with COVID-19, enrolled during active disease.

V usage is TRBV6-5 and J usage is TRBJ1-1; no firm D call. V lost 0 bases, J lost 1 base, and 9 bases lay in between. The length of the CDR3 is 15 residues. CDR1 and CDR2 (germline): MNHEY, SVGAGI. The CDR3: CASSYSPSGNTEAFF. CDR3 DNA sequence: TGTGCCAGCAGTTACTCGCCGAGTGGGAACACTGAAGCTTTCTTT.

This clone appeared a single time. V gene TRBV5-4 combines with J gene TRBJ1-2; 8 bases map to TRBD1. V lost 3 bases, J lost 8 bases, and 6 bases stayed unmatched. The CDR3 loop spans 13 amino acids. Germline lookup yields CDR1 SGHNT and CDR2 YYREEE (reference sequence). In DNA, the CDR3 is TGTGCCAGCAGCTGGACAGGGTTAAGGGGCTACACCTTC. This codes for CASSWTGLRGYTF.

To note about this clone: Other nucleotide sequences from this sample produce the same CDR3. The chain has TRBV7-2 and TRBJ2-5; TRBD2 is a possible D gene (6 bases). The CDR3 runs 14 residues. V was trimmed by 1 base and J by 5 bases, leaving 11 bases between them. Germline values: CDR1 SGHTA, CDR2 FQGNSA. The CDR3, as DNA: TGTGCCAGCAGCTTAGGTCTGGGAGGCGAGACCCAGTACTTC. Translating it yields CASSLGLGGETQYF. Combining the CDR3 with reference TRBV7-2 and TRBJ2-5 gives the whole variable domain GAGVSQSPSNKVTEKGKDVELRCDPISGHTALYWYRQSLGQGLEFLIYFQGNSAPDKSGLPSDRFSAERTGGSVSTLTIQRTQQEDSAVYLCASSLGLGGETQYFGPGTRLLVL.

The chain joins TRBV5-1 to TRBJ2-7; 8 nucleotides agree with TRBD1. This CDR3 has 15 residues. Trimming at V came to 2 bases and at J to 6 bases, leaving 10 bases not matched to a gene. Germline V gene data show CDR1 as SGHRS and CDR2 as YFSETQ. The CDR3 region is CASSFEDRVGREQYF. CDR3 nucleotide sequence: TGCGCCAGCAGCTTCGAGGACAGGGTAGGACGCGAGCAGTACTTC.

The chain employs TRBV25-1 and TRBJ1-6; D is uncertain. The CDR3 has 13 amino acids. The germline V gene encodes CDR1 MGHDK and CDR2 SYGVNS. Trimming took 4 bases from V and 6 from J, leaving 7 bases between them. The CDR3 sequence is CASSVEINSPLHF. The CDR3 DNA follows: TGTGCCAGCAGTGTGGAGATTAATTCACCCCTCCACTTT.

V and J are TRBV18 and TRBJ2-7; TRBD1 matches 8 bases. The germline V gene encodes CDR1 KGHSH and CDR2 LQKENI. V dropped 1 base and J dropped 2; count of bases not matched to a gene: 7. The CDR3 is 16 residues long. The CDR3 loop reads CASSPQGDRRAYEQYF. CDR3 nucleotide sequence: TGTGCCAGCTCACCACAGGGGGACAGGCGGGCCTACGAGCAGTACTTC.

The V gene is TRBV4-2, the J gene TRBJ2-1; the match to TRBD2 covers 9 bases. CDR3 size: 16 residues. The V segment lost 1 base and the J segment 13 bases; nucleotides outside the gene matches: 14. CDR1 is LGHNA and CDR2 is YNFKEQ in the germline V gene. The CDR3 reads CASSQGDTPGLATQFF. The DNA for the CDR3 is TGTGCCAGCAGCCAAGGAGACACGCCGGGACTAGCCACCCAGTTCTTC.

This clone has just one count. The J gene is TRBJ2-1, the V gene TRBV5-4, with 8 bases identical to TRBD2. CDR3 length equals 13 residues. V lost 4 bases and J lost 15; bases outside the gene matches: 12. The germline gives CDR1 SGHNT, CDR2 YYREEE (reference sequence). This CDR3 is CASSATGAGGLFF. For the CDR3, the DNA is TGTGCCAGCAGCGCTACTGGGGCGGGGGGTCTGTTCTTC.

The chain uses TRBV18 and TRBJ1-6; 7 bases match TRBD1. The CDR3 has 13 amino acids. Trimming cost V 3 bases and J 8 bases; bases outside gene matches: 1. From germline, CDR1 is KGHSH and CDR2 LQKENI. The CDR3, as DNA: TGTGCCAGCTCACCGACAGGGTATTCACCCCTCCACTTT. Translation: CASSPTGYSPLHF.

The chain employs TRBV7-2 and TRBJ2-3, with a tentative D call TRBD1 (6 bases). The CDR3 is made up of 16 amino acids. Germline assignment: CDR1 SGHTA and CDR2 FQGNSA. Between the trimmed V and J ends, which lost 6 bases and 2 bases, there was a span of 18 bases. The CDR3 loop reads CASSPRTVGFTDTQYF. CDR3 nucleotides: TGTGCCAGCAGTCCACGGACAGTCGGATTCACAGATACGCAGTATTTT.

The genes are TRBV7-2 and TRBJ2-3, with D uncertain. The CDR3 runs 14 residues. Trimming left V 1 base short and J 2 bases short, with 7 bases between. Germline V gene lookup returns CDR1 SGHTA and CDR2 FQGNSA. CDR3: CASSLDGVTDTQYF. CDR3 DNA: TGTGCCAGCAGCTTAGACGGAGTCACAGATACGCAGTATTTT.

The J gene is TRBJ1-5, the V gene TRBV9; TRBD1 aligns across 8 bases. Trimming cost V 7 bases and J 2 bases; bases outside gene matches: 2. The CDR3 has 13 residues. Germline CDR1 and CDR2: SGDLS and YYNGEE. The CDR3 bases are TGTGCCAGCTCACAGGGGGGCAATCAGCCCCAGCATTTT. This translates into CASSQGGNQPQHF. Variable domain in full (rest from reference TRBV9 and TRBJ1-5): DSGVTQTPKHLITATGQRVTLRCSPRSGDLSVYWYQQSLDQGLQFLIQYYNGEERAKGNILERFSAQQFPDLHSELNLSSLELGDSALYFCASSQGGNQPQHFGDGTRLSIL.

The chain joins TRBV3-1 (or the pseudogene TRBV3-2) to TRBJ2-5; D possibly corresponds to TRBD2 (5 bases). The CDR3 is made up of 12 amino acids. Per germline, CDR1 LGHDT and CDR2 YNNKEL (reference sequence). V lost 4 bases, J lost 7 bases, and 10 bases lay in between. CDR3 sequence (DNA): TGTGCCAGCAGCCTTCCACTAGGGACCCAGTACTTC. Its protein product is CASSLPLGTQYF.

The chain recombines TRBV5-8 with TRBJ2-4, with TRBD2 matching 9 bases. This CDR3 region has 13 residues. Germline V gives CDR1 SGHTS, CDR2 YDEGEE. Trimming removed 5 bases from V and 8 bases from J; junction bases left unmatched: 5. The CDR3 nucleotides read TGTGCCAGCAGAAGGGCGGGGGGGGACATTCAGTACTTC. This codes for CASRRAGGDIQYF. The entire variable domain, with the rest obtained from reference TRBV5-8 and TRBJ2-4, is as follows: EAGVTQSPTHLIKTRGQQATLRCSPISGHTSVYWYQQALGLGLQFLLWYDEGEERNRGNFPPRFSGRQFPNYSSELNVNALELEDSALYLCASRRAGGDIQYFGAGTRLSVL.

This sequence joins TRBV30 and TRBJ1-1; the D gene is possibly TRBD1 (5 bases). The CDR3 sequence is 12 residues long. Trimming removed 6 bases at V and 0 bases at J, with 8 bases between. Germline V lookup: CDR1 GTSNPN, CDR2 SVGIG (reference sequence). The CDR3 nucleotides are TGTGCCTGTGGACACATGAACACTGAAGCTTTCTTT. It is translated as CACGHMNTEAFF.

The chain couples TRBV28 to TRBJ1-2; D might be TRBD1 (6 bases). CDR3 size: 15 residues. Trimming pared 4 bases from V and 3 bases from J, leaving 15 bases between. The germline V gene has CDR1 MDHEN and CDR2 SYDVKM. The chain's CDR3 is CASSSYRDGDYGYTF. The DNA of the CDR3 is TGTGCCAGCAGTTCGTACAGGGACGGGGACTATGGCTACACCTTC.

V gene TRBV11-2 combines with J gene TRBJ2-7; weak D call: TRBD1 (6 bases). Per the germline V gene, CDR1 is SGHAT and CDR2 is FQNNGV. Trimming cost V 1 base and J 5 bases, with 21 bases left between them. CDR3 length equals 17 residues. CDR3 nucleotides: TGTGCCAGCAGCTTAGGACCTGACAATTCGGACAGCAACGAGCAGTACTTC. Its translation is CASSLGPDNSDSNEQYF.

This chain joins TRBV6-5 and TRBJ1-1, with TRBD1 matching over 8 bases. The CDR3 loop spans 14 amino acids. CDR1 and CDR2 from the germline V gene are MNHEY and SVGAGI. V dropped 6 bases and J dropped 1; count of bases not matched to a gene: 4. CDR3 amino acids: CASRTDRGNTEAFF. DNA of the CDR3: TGTGCCAGCAGGACCGACAGGGGGAACACTGAAGCTTTCTTT.